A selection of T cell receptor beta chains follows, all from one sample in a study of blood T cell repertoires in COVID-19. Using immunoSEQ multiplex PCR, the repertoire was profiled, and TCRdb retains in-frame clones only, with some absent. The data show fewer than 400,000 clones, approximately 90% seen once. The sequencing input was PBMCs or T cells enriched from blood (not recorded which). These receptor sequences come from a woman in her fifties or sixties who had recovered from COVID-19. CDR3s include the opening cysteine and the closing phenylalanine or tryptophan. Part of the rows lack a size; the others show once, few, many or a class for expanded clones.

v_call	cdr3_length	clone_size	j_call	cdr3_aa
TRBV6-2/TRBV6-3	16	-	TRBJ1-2	CASSFTESTVDYGYTF
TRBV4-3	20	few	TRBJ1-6	CASSQAVVGQGVGYNSPLHF
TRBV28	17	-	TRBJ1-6	CASSPTPGGRYNSPLHF
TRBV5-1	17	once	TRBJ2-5	CASKKIGGASSRETQYF
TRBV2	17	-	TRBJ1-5	CASSADRRGLSNQPQHF
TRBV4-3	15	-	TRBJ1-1	CASSQEVDMYTEAFF
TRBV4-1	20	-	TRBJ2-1	CASSPYTPPPASGAYNEQFF
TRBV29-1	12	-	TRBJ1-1	CSVTPRGTEAFF
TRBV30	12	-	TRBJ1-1	CAWDSWLTEAFF
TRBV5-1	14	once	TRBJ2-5	CASSLSTLRETQYF
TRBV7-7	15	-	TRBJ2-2	CASTGGRADTGELFF
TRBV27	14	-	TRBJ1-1	CASSGQGMNTEAFF
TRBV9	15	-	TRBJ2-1	CASSVGGISYNEQFF
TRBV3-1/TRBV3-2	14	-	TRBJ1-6	CASSQGQSNSPLHF
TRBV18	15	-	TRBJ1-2	CASSPQPTGVDGYTF
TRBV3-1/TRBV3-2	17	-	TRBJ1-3	CASSQVFLGGSGNTIYF
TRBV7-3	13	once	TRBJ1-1	CASSLDRDSEAFF
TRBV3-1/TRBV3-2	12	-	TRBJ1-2	CASSQDSGGYTF
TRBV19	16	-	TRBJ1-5	CASSSEWGVRSQPQHF
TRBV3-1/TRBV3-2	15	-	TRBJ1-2	CASSRPGQGMGGYTF
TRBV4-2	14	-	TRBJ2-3	CASSPGTGGDTQYF
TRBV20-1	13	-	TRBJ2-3	CSASLAGIGTQYF
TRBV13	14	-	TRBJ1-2	CASRPQTGEHGYTF